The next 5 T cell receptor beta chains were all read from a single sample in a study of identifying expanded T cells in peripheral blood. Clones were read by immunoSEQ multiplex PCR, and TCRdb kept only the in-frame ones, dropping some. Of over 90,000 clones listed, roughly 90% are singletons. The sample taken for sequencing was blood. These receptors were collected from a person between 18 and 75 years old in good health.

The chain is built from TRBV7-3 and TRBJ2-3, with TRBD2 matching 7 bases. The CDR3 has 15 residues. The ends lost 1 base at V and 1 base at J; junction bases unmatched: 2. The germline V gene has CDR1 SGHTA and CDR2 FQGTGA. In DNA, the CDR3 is TGTGCCAGCAGCTTAAGGCTAGCGGGCACAGATACGCAGTATTTT. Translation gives CASSLRLAGTDTQYF.

This CDR3 reads CASRAGGDYGYTF. CDR3 nucleotide sequence: TGTGCCAGCAGGGCAGGGGGCGACTATGGCTACACCTTC. The chain has TRBV6-4 and TRBJ1-2; 8 bases map to TRBD1. CDR1 MRHNA and CDR2 SNTAGT come from the germline V gene. J gave up 3 bases and V 6 bases, and 3 bases lay outside the gene matches. The CDR3 loop spans 13 amino acids.

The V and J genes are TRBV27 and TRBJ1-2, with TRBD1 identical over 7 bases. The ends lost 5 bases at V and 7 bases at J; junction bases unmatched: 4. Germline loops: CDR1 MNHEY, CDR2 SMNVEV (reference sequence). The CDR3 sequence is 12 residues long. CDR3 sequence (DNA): TGTGCCAGCAGTGAGACAGGGACTGGCTACACCTTC. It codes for CASSETGTGYTF.

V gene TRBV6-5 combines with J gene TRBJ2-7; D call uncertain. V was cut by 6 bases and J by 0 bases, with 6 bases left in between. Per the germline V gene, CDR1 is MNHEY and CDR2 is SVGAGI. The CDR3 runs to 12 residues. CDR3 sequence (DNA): TGTGCCAGCAGCTTGGGCTCCTACGAGCAGTACTTC. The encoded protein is CASSLGSYEQYF.

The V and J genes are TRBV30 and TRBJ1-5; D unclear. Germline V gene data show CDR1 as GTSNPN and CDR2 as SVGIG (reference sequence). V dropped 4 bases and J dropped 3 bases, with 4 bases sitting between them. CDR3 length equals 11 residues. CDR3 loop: CAWTSNQPQHF. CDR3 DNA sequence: TGTGCCTGGACTTCCAATCAGCCCCAGCATTTT.